This T cell receptor (beta chain) was sequenced during a study of regulatory T cells in long-lasting Graves disease. Study-wide points: TRBV28, TRBJ1-2 and TRBJ2-5 emerged as the favored segments in persistent disease.

There are 18 residues in the CDR3. V shed 5 bases and J 5 bases; nucleotides not matched to a gene: 14. Worth noting for this clonotype: What it recognizes is unknown.

Arm-PCR with iRepertoire HTBI primers amplified the CDR3 regions for these TCR beta libraries. TCRdb passed the multiplex PCR reads through MiXCR, listing each CDR3 protein once. The sample includes about 470,000 distinct CDR3 sequences, under 25% of them seen just once. Regarding time point: persistent/refractory GD, antithyroid drugs over 5 years with positive TRAb. RNA isolated from PBMCs was used to make the TCR library. Graves' disease diagnosis was established per American Thyroid Association guidelines. Around 9 milliliters of peripheral blood went into EDTA tubes. The receptor comes from a female donor with Graves disease. Material: peripheral blood mononuclear cells (PBMCs), obtained when the disease was refractory, from a patient treated with antithyroid drugs. The V call is TRBV12-3 or TRBV12-4, the J call TRBJ2-3, with 12 bases lining up with TRBD1. The CDR3 protein is CASSPLGFGTGGRDTQYF. CDR3 nucleotides: TGTGCCAGCAGTCCCCTAGGCTTCGGGACAGGGGGCAGAGATACGCAGTATTTT.